Listed below are T cell receptor beta chains from one sample, sequenced in a study of blood T cell repertoires in COVID-19. The method was immunoSEQ multiplex PCR; TCRdb's version includes in-frame clones alone and lacks a portion of them. The data show over 350,000 clones, with about 90% seen just once and about 2% held by the top ten. Sequencing was carried out using PBMCs or T cells enriched from blood (not recorded which). The receptors originated from a young woman with acute COVID-19. Each CDR3 is given with its conserved first and last residue. A D gene is named only where the DNA matches it firmly. Clone size appears in some rows only: once, few, many, or a class for an expanded clone.

CDR3aa,CDR3nt,d_gene,v_gene,abundance,j_gene
CASSHGGGLSYEQYF,TGTGCCAGCAGCCACGGCGGCGGTCTCTCCTACGAGCAGTACTTC,NA,TRBV14,NA,TRBJ2-7
CASSLDSRGTGELFF,TGTGCCAGCAGCTTGGATTCGCGGGGCACCGGGGAGCTGTTTTTT,NA,TRBV5-4,NA,TRBJ2-2
CASRSRDVHQPQHF,TGTGCCAGCCGGAGCCGAGATGTGCATCAGCCCCAGCATTTT,NA,TRBV6-5,NA,TRBJ1-5
CASSWTGSYEQYF,TGTGCCAGCAGTTGGACAGGCTCCTACGAGCAGTACTTC,TRBD1,TRBV28,NA,TRBJ2-7
CASRGTSVSYEQYF,TGTGCCAGCAGGGGGACTAGCGTATCATACGAGCAGTACTTC,TRBD2,TRBV28,NA,TRBJ2-7
CASSRQGAGELFF,TGTGCTAGTAGCCGACAGGGCGCCGGGGAGCTGTTTTTT,TRBD1,TRBV12-5,NA,TRBJ2-2
CASRGRQGPHADEQYF,TGTGCCAGCAGAGGCCGACAGGGGCCCCACGCGGACGAGCAGTACTTC,TRBD1,TRBV7-2,NA,TRBJ2-7
CASSIGVTNTGELFF,TGTGCCAGTAGTATTGGCGTGACTAACACCGGGGAGCTGTTTTTT,NA,TRBV19,NA,TRBJ2-2
CASSLDGGNQPQHF,TGTGCCAGCAGCTTAGACGGGGGGAATCAGCCCCAGCATTTT,NA,TRBV11-2,NA,TRBJ1-5
CASSYLTSGSYNEQFF,TGTGCCAGCAGTTACCTTACTAGCGGGAGCTACAATGAGCAGTTCTTC,TRBD2,TRBV6-5,NA,TRBJ2-1
CASSLPTSGGIYNEQFF,TGTGCCAGCAGCTTACCCACTAGCGGGGGGATCTACAATGAGCAGTTCTTC,TRBD2,TRBV11-2,once,TRBJ2-1
CASRNQGQGGYYEQYF,TGTGCCAGCAGAAATCAGGGACAGGGGGGCTACTACGAGCAGTACTTC,TRBD1,TRBV6-4,NA,TRBJ2-7
CASRGQGSSPLHF,TGTGCCAGCAGGGGACAGGGAAGTTCACCCCTCCACTTT,TRBD1,TRBV27,NA,TRBJ1-6
CASSDSEGNHEQFF,TGTGCCAGCAGTGACTCGGAGGGGAACCATGAGCAGTTCTTC,NA,TRBV6-4,NA,TRBJ2-1
CASSATGTGNTIYF,TGTGCCAGCAGCGCAACAGGGACCGGAAACACCATATATTTT,NA,TRBV9,few,TRBJ1-3
CASSIPQQGKSPLHF,TGTGCCAGTAGTATTCCCCAACAGGGGAAGTCACCCCTCCACTTT,TRBD1,TRBV19,NA,TRBJ1-6
CASSRGGTEAFF,TGTGCCAGCAGCCGGGGGGGAACTGAAGCTTTCTTT,NA,TRBV3-1/TRBV3-2,NA,TRBJ1-1
CASSDRQGGDTQYF,TGTGCCAGCAGTGACCGACAGGGGGGAGATACGCAGTATTTT,TRBD1,TRBV2,NA,TRBJ2-3
CASSFRDSGELFF,TGTGCCAGTAGTTTCCGGGATTCCGGGGAGCTGTTTTTT,NA,TRBV19,NA,TRBJ2-2
CASRKGTEPGNTIYF,TGCGCCAGCAGAAAAGGGACAGAGCCTGGAAACACCATATATTTT,TRBD1,TRBV5-1,NA,TRBJ1-3
CASSLGAGDGYTF,TGCGCCAGCAGCTTGGGGGCGGGTGATGGCTACACCTTC,NA,TRBV5-1,NA,TRBJ1-2
CSASRDSSYNEQFF,TGCAGTGCTAGTCGGGACAGCTCCTACAATGAGCAGTTCTTC,TRBD1,TRBV20-1,NA,TRBJ2-1
CASSFNRVRAFF,TGTGCCAGCAGTTTCAACAGGGTAAGAGCTTTCTTT,NA,TRBV12-3/TRBV12-4,NA,TRBJ1-1
CATSDGTGSGYTF,TGTGCCACCAGTGACGGGACAGGCAGTGGCTACACCTTC,TRBD1,TRBV24-1,NA,TRBJ1-2
CASSLSGGRTYEQYF,TGTGCCAGCAGCTTATCGGGTGGGAGGACCTACGAGCAGTACTTC,NA,TRBV7-8,NA,TRBJ2-7
CASSLPGTGANLNTEAFF,TGCGCCAGCAGCTTACCAGGGACAGGGGCTAACCTGAACACTGAAGCTTTCTTT,TRBD1,TRBV4-1,NA,TRBJ1-1
CASSLAARENEKLFF,TGCGCCAGCAGCTTGGCCGCGAGGGAAAATGAAAAACTGTTTTTT,NA,TRBV5-1,once,TRBJ1-4
CASSSQGYEQYF,TGTGCCAGCAGCTCCCAGGGCTACGAGCAGTACTTC,NA,TRBV13,NA,TRBJ2-7
CASSRTGGEKLFF,TGTGCCAGCAGCCGGACGGGGGGGGAAAAACTGTTTTTT,NA,TRBV3-1/TRBV3-2,NA,TRBJ1-4
CASSRSGLAGGNSYEQYF,TGTGCCAGCAGCCGTTCTGGGCTAGCGGGAGGGAATTCCTACGAGCAGTACTTC,TRBD2,TRBV5-4,few,TRBJ2-7
CASSVGPGQGADTEAFF,TGTGCCAGCAGCGTGGGCCCGGGCCAAGGGGCGGACACTGAAGCTTTCTTT,NA,TRBV9,few,TRBJ1-1
CASSRPQYQETQYF,TGTGCCAGCAGCCGTCCCCAGTACCAAGAGACCCAGTACTTC,NA,TRBV5-4,NA,TRBJ2-5
CAISEPGGADRKYF,TGTGCCATCAGTGAGCCCGGGGGGGCCGATCGAAAGTACTTC,TRBD2,TRBV10-3,NA,TRBJ2-7
CASSLTDGANTEAFF,TGCGCCAGCAGCTTAACCGACGGAGCGAACACTGAAGCTTTCTTT,NA,TRBV5-1,NA,TRBJ1-1
CSGWGVYGYTF,TGCAGCGGGTGGGGAGTGTATGGCTACACCTTC,NA,TRBV29-1,NA,TRBJ1-2
CASSQVLAGGPTGELFF,TGCGCCAGCAGCCAAGTTTTGGCGGGGGGGCCCACCGGGGAGCTGTTTTTT,TRBD2,TRBV4-1,NA,TRBJ2-2
CASSAGQYTEAFF,TGTGCCAGCAGCGCCGGACAGTACACTGAAGCTTTCTTT,NA,TRBV9,NA,TRBJ1-1
CSVEWGPNQPQHF,TGCAGCGTTGAATGGGGGCCCAATCAGCCCCAGCATTTT,NA,TRBV29-1,NA,TRBJ1-5
CASSQRLGGNEQFF,TGCGCCAGCAGCCAGAGGTTAGGGGGCAATGAGCAGTTCTTC,NA,TRBV4-1,NA,TRBJ2-1
CASSVEGTGFNEQFF,TGTGCCAGCAGCGTAGAGGGGACAGGGTTTAATGAGCAGTTCTTC,TRBD1,TRBV9,NA,TRBJ2-1
CASSRAGGGDTQYF,TGCGCCAGCAGCCGAGCGGGGGGAGGAGATACGCAGTATTTT,TRBD2,TRBV4-1,once,TRBJ2-3
CASSQDTSSYNEQFF,TGCGCCAGCAGCCAGGACACGAGCTCCTACAATGAGCAGTTCTTC,NA,TRBV4-3,NA,TRBJ2-1
CASSLRTGEPYNSPLHF,TGTGCCAGCAGCTTACGGACAGGGGAACCCTATAATTCACCCCTCCACTTT,TRBD1,TRBV11-2,NA,TRBJ1-6
CASSLEGTGGHEQFF,TGTGCCAGCAGCTTAGAAGGGACGGGGGGTCATGAGCAGTTCTTC,TRBD2,TRBV11-2,NA,TRBJ2-1
CSASMIGTPGNTIYF,TGCAGTGCTAGTATGATAGGGACACCTGGAAACACCATATATTTT,NA,TRBV20-1,NA,TRBJ1-3
CASSPTRHTNYGYTF,TGTGCCAGTAGCCCCACGAGGCATACTAACTATGGCTACACCTTC,NA,TRBV19,NA,TRBJ1-2
CASTTGDVGTEAFF,TGTGCCAGCACCACCGGGGATGTTGGGACTGAAGCTTTCTTT,NA,TRBV6-5,NA,TRBJ1-1
CASSQVDVGDGYTF,TGCGCCAGCAGCCAAGTCGATGTGGGAGATGGCTACACCTTC,NA,TRBV4-3,NA,TRBJ1-2
CASSLVRGNSGANVLTF,TGTGCCAGCAGCTTAGTGCGGGGGAACTCTGGGGCCAACGTCCTGACTTTC,TRBD2,TRBV7-6,NA,TRBJ2-6
CASSTGPNQPQHF,TGTGCCAGCAGCACAGGGCCCAATCAGCCCCAGCATTTT,NA,TRBV11-2,NA,TRBJ1-5